This passage covers 2 T cell receptor beta chains from one sample sequenced in a study of blood T cell repertoires in COVID-19. Assay: immunoSEQ multiplex PCR; the TCRdb copy retains only in-frame clones and omits some. The table has around 240,000 clones, 80% to 90% seen once. The source material was PBMCs or T cells enriched from blood (not recorded which). Receptor source: a woman in her forties or fifties who had recovered from COVID-19.

This clone occurred a few times. The gene calls are TRBV4-2 and TRBJ2-1, with a tentative D call TRBD2 (5 bases). V dropped 1 base and J dropped 2 bases, with 9 bases sitting between them. From germline, CDR1 is LGHNA and CDR2 YNFKEQ. The CDR3 has 15 amino acids. The CDR3 bases are TGTGCCAGCAGCCAAGTCACGGAGGCCTACAATGAGCAGTTCTTC. This translates into CASSQVTEAYNEQFF.

This clone has just one count. The chain joins TRBV28 to TRBJ1-1; D possibly corresponds to TRBD1 (5 bases). With 4 bases removed from V and 5 bases from J, the gap between germline ends came to 14 bases. The CDR3 covers 14 residues. Germline CDR1 MDHEN, CDR2 SYDVKM. The DNA for the CDR3 is TGTGCCAGCAGTTATAGGGGAGGATGGACTGAAGCTTTCTTT. This gives the protein CASSYRGGWTEAFF.